Following are 21 T cell receptor beta chains from one sample sequenced in a study of cytomegalovirus exposure and HLA in healthy donors. Both 60 Vbeta primers and 13 Jbeta primers went into the PCR. TCRdb's copy holds only in-frame clones and misses some; the assay was immunoSEQ multiplex PCR. The sample lists roughly 150,000 clones, around 83% seen once, with 2% to 2.5% in the top ten. Sequencing used PBMCs. The receptors shown here come from a woman aged 18-29 years in good health and CMV-seronegative.

The chain uses TRBV12-2 and TRBJ2-2; TRBD2, the table's D call, was not compared with the DNA. TRBV12-2 is deemed a pseudogene. The CDR3 sequence is 16 residues long. CDR3 nucleotide sequence: TGTGCAAGTCGCTTATTCCGCTCGGGGGACACCGGGGAGCTGTTTTTT. Encoded protein: CASRLFRSGDTGELFF.

The chain carries TRBV4-1 and TRBJ1-2; 10 bases are shared with TRBD1. Germline CDR1 and CDR2: MGHRA and YSYEKL. J was trimmed by 7 bases and V by 5 bases; bases with no gene match: 7. The CDR3 is 14 amino acids. Here the CDR3 reads CASSYPGQGSGYTF. CDR3 DNA: TGCGCCAGCAGCTATCCGGGACAGGGGAGTGGCTACACCTTC.

The chain has TRBV5-8 and TRBJ2-7, with D perhaps TRBD2 (5 bases). This CDR3 has 15 residues. V gave up 6 bases and J gave up 6 bases, with 22 bases separating them. Germline CDR1 reads SGHTS; CDR2 reads YDEGEE. The CDR3 DNA follows: TGTGCCAGCACCAAATTAGCGACCCGAGTGGGCGAGCAGTACTTC. It specifies CASTKLATRVGEQYF. The whole variable domain, remainder taken from reference TRBV5-8 and TRBJ2-7, is EAGVTQSPTHLIKTRGQQATLRCSPISGHTSVYWYQQALGLGLQFLLWYDEGEERNRGNFPPRFSGRQFPNYSSELNVNALELEDSALYLCASTKLATRVGEQYFGPGTRLTVT.

The V and J genes are TRBV6-4 and TRBJ1-6; D unclear. This CDR3 is built from 15 residues. CDR1 is MRHNA, CDR2 SNTAGT, per germline. The V gene lost 3 bases and the J gene lost 9 bases, with 15 bases spanning the gap. The chain's CDR3 is CASSDIGLGVSPLHF. Here the CDR3 DNA reads TGTGCCAGCAGTGATATTGGATTGGGAGTTTCACCCCTCCACTTT.

This clone has just one count. V and J are TRBV7-3 and TRBJ2-1; D not certain. Trimming pared 2 bases from V and 8 bases from J, leaving 10 bases between. The CDR3 loop spans 13 amino acids. Germline loops: CDR1 SGHTA, CDR2 FQGTGA. CDR3 in amino acids: CASSLGPADEQFF. In DNA, the CDR3 is TGTGCCAGCAGCTTAGGCCCGGCGGATGAGCAGTTCTTC.

The chain carries TRBV27 and TRBJ2-1; 12 bases match TRBD2. Unmatched junction bases numbered 6, after V lost 8 bases and J lost 7 bases. The CDR3 covers 14 residues. Germline-derived CDR1 and CDR2 are MNHEY and SMNVEV (reference sequence). CDR3 protein: CASAGTSGFNEQFF. Written as DNA, the CDR3 is TGTGCCAGCGCCGGGACTAGCGGGTTTAATGAGCAGTTCTTC.

This CDR3 reads CASSYGTVYGYTF. The CDR3 DNA reads as TGTGCCAGCAGTTACGGGACAGTCTATGGCTACACCTTC. V usage is TRBV6-5 and J usage is TRBJ1-2, with TRBD1 identical over 7 bases. The CDR3 consists of 13 residues. With V trimmed by 2 bases and J by 4 bases, 1 base remained unmatched. The V gene's germline CDR1 is MNHEY and CDR2 SVGAGI.

The rearrangement joins TRBV6-5 to TRBJ2-7; D perhaps matches TRBD2 (6 bases). This CDR3 is 14 amino acids long. Germline V gene sequence: CDR1 MNHEY, CDR2 SVGAGI. V was clipped by 5 bases and J by 6 bases, with 17 bases between them. The CDR3 bases are TGTGCCAGCAGTGAATCGGTAGGAGGGTTCGAGCAGTACTTC. The encoded protein is CASSESVGGFEQYF.

This chain joins TRBV4-1 and TRBJ2-3; weak D call: TRBD2 (7 bases). Germline assignment: CDR1 MGHRA and CDR2 YSYEKL. Trimming shortened V by 1 base and J by 6 bases, and 20 bases separated the two germline ends. CDR3 size: 17 residues. The CDR3 nucleotides are TGCGCCAGCAGCCAAGCTGGGGGGGCAGGGTATCCGGATACGCAGTATTTT. Protein sequence: CASSQAGGAGYPDTQYF.

The gene calls are TRBV4-1 and TRBJ2-7; D may be TRBD2 (6 bases). Germline lookup yields CDR1 MGHRA and CDR2 YSYEKL. V shed 6 bases and J shed 5 bases, with 14 bases lying between them. The CDR3 runs 13 residues. The CDR3 loop reads CASRGGLEHEQYF. In nucleotides, the CDR3 is TGCGCCAGCAGGGGAGGCCTAGAGCACGAGCAGTACTTC.

This chain connects TRBV30 to TRBJ2-1; D perhaps matches TRBD2 (6 bases). This CDR3 has 14 amino acids. Trimming took 3 bases from V and 6 from J, leaving 15 bases between them. CDR1 GTSNPN and CDR2 SVGIG come from the germline V gene (reference sequence). CDR3 protein: CAWRGPAGANEQFF. The CDR3 DNA is TGTGCCTGGAGAGGCCCAGCGGGCGCCAATGAGCAGTTCTTC.

Comments on this clone: One end of the junction does not line up with germline, which may come from a read error. This chain uses TRBV7-9 with TRBJ1-2; 7 nucleotides match TRBD1. Germline CDR1 and CDR2: SEHNR and FQNEAQ (reference sequence). The CDR3 has 15 amino acids. CDR3 nucleotide sequence: TGTTCCAGCAGCTTGGGACAGCTAACCCGATATGGCTACACCTTC. The encoded protein is CSSSLGQLTRYGYTF.

This clone was detected a few times. The chain joins TRBV7-2 to TRBJ2-7, with 8 bases fitting TRBD1. V gave up 8 bases and J gave up 2 bases; unmatched junction bases: 8. CDR3 length: 14 residues. In germline, CDR1 is SGHTA, CDR2 FQGNSA. The CDR3 nucleotides read TGTGCCAGCGGACTGACAGGGGTCCCCTACGAGCAGTACTTC. It codes for CASGLTGVPYEQYF.

V and J are TRBV5-4 and TRBJ2-5, with 8 bases aligning to TRBD2. From germline, CDR1 is SGHNT and CDR2 YYREEE (reference sequence). The CDR3 sequence is 14 residues long. The J segment lost 5 bases and the V segment lost 4 bases, leaving 7 bases of the junction unmatched. The CDR3 protein is CASSQAGALETQYF. For the CDR3, the DNA is TGTGCCAGCAGCCAAGCGGGGGCCCTGGAGACCCAGTACTTC.

This chain links TRBV28 with TRBJ1-2; TRBD1 matches at 7 bases. The CDR3 spans 15 residues. From germline, CDR1 is MDHEN and CDR2 SYDVKM. Germline trimming cut 3 bases from V and 5 bases from J; bases unmatched to any gene: 9. CDR3 nucleotides: TGTGCCAGCAGTTTCACCCGACAGGGTGGATATGGCTACACCTTC. It yields the protein CASSFTRQGGYGYTF.

The chain couples TRBV10-3 to TRBJ1-2, with 7 positions matching TRBD1. The V and J ends lost 3 bases and 4 bases, in that order; junction bases with no gene match: 2. CDR3 size: 13 residues. The germline CDR1 and CDR2 sequences are ENHRY and SYGVKD. CDR3 residues: CAISDGTAYGYTF. The DNA of the CDR3 is TGTGCCATCAGTGACGGGACAGCCTATGGCTACACCTTC.

The chain combines TRBV7-4 with TRBJ1-5; 7 positions match TRBD1. This CDR3 is built from 14 residues. V shed 1 base, J shed 8 bases, and the junction held 5 bases outside the gene matches. The germline V gene has CDR1 SGHVT and CDR2 SQSDAQ. The CDR3 loop is CASSLVYRGEPQHF. In DNA, the CDR3 is TGTGCCAGCAGCTTAGTGTACAGGGGAGAGCCCCAGCATTTT. The full variable domain, completed using reference TRBV7-4 and TRBJ1-5, is GAGVSQSPRYKVAKRGRDVALRCDSISGHVTLYWYRQTLGQGSEVLTYSQSDAQRDKSGRPSGRFSAERPERSVSTLKIQRTEQGDSAVYLCASSLVYRGEPQHFGDGTRLSIL.

This rearrangement joins TRBV5-6 to TRBJ1-3, with D possibly TRBD1 on 6 matching bases. CDR1 is SGHDT, CDR2 YYEEEE, per germline. The CDR3 has 16 amino acids. V lost 3 bases, J lost 0 bases, and 13 bases lay in between. In DNA form, the CDR3 reads TGTGCCAGCAGCTGGGGGGGGGCGAGCTCTGGAAACACCATATATTTT. It specifies CASSWGGASSGNTIYF.

The V call is TRBV27, the J call TRBJ1-4; D gene ambiguous. The length of the CDR3 is 15 residues. Deletions cut 6 bases from V and 8 bases from J, with 19 bases between. Germline V lookup: CDR1 MNHEY, CDR2 SMNVEV (reference sequence). The CDR3: CASRRVDRPGEKLFF. CDR3 in DNA: TGTGCCAGCAGGCGGGTCGACCGTCCCGGGGAAAAACTGTTTTTT.

This clone was seen only once. The chain couples TRBV4-2 to TRBJ1-1; D is unclear. The germline V and J ends were trimmed by 1 base and 4 bases, with 16 bases remaining between them. Germline-derived CDR1 and CDR2 are LGHNA and YNFKEQ. This CDR3 is 16 amino acids long. CDR3 protein: CASSQGAGWGGTEAFF. In DNA form, the CDR3 reads TGTGCCAGCAGCCAAGGGGCAGGTTGGGGAGGCACTGAAGCTTTCTTT.

This clone turned up a few times. V and J are TRBV6-1 and TRBJ2-5, with TRBD1 identical over 12 bases. V shed 9 bases and J 5 bases; nucleotides not matched to a gene: 7. CDR3 length: 14 residues. CDR1 is MNHNS, CDR2 SASEGT, per germline. CDR3 DNA: TGTGCCAGTAACCGGGACAGGGGGCGGGAGACCCAGTACTTC. Translated, it gives CASNRDRGRETQYF.